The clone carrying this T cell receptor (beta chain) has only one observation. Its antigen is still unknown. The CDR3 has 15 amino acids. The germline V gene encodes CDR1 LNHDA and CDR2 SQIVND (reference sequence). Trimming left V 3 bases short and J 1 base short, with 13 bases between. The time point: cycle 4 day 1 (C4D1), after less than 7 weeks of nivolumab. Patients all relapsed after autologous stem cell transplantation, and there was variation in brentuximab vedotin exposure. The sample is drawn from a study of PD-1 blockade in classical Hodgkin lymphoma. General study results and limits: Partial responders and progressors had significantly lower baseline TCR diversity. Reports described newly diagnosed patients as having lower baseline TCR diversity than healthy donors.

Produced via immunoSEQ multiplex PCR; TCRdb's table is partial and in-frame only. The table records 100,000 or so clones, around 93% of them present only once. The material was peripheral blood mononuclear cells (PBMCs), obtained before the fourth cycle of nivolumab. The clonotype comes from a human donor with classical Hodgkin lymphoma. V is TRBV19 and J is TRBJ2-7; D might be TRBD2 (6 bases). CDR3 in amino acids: CASSILGGESYEQYF. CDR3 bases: TGTGCCAGTAGTATCTTGGGGGGTGAGTCCTACGAGCAGTACTTC.